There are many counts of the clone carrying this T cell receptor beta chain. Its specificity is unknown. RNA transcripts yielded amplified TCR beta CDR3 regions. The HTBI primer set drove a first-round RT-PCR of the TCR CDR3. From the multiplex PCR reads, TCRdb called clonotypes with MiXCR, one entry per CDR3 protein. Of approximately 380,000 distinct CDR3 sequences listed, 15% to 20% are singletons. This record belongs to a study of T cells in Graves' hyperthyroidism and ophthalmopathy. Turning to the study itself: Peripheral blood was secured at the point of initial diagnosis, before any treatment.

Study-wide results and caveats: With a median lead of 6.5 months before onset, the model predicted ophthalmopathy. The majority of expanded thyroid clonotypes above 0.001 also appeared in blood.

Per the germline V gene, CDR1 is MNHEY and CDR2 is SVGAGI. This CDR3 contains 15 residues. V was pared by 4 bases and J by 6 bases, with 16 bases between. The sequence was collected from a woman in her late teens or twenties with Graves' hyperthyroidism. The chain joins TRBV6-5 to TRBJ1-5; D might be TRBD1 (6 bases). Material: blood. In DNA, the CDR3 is TGTGCCAGCAGTTTACAGGTGCGAGGGGGTCAGCCCCAGCATTTT. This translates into CASSLQVRGGQPQHF.